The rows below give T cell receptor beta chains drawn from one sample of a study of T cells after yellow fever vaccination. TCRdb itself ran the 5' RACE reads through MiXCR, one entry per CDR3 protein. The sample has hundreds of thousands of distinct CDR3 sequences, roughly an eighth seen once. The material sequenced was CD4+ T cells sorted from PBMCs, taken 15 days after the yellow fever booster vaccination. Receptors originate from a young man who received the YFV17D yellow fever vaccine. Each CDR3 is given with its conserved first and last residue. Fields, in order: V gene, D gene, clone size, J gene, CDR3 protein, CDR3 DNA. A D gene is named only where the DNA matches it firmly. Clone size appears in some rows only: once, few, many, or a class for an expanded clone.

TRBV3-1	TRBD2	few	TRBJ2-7	CASSQAPSGGAYEQYF	TGTGCCAGCAGCCAGGCCCCTAGCGGGGGAGCTTACGAGCAGTACTTC
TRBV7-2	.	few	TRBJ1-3	CASSSLLASGNTIYF	TGTGCCAGCAGCTCCCTCCTCGCCTCTGGAAACACCATATATTTT
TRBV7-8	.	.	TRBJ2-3	CASSLRGAAPDTQYF	TGTGCCAGCAGCCTACGGGGGGCGGCTCCAGATACGCAGTATTTT
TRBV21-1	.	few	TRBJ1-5	CASSVEGQRSNQPQHF	TGTGCCAGCAGCGTAGAAGGACAGCGTAGCAATCAGCCCCAGCATTTT
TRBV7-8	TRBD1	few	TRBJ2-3	CASSYRGRGTDTQYF	TGTGCCAGCAGTTACAGGGGGCGCGGCACAGATACGCAGTATTTT
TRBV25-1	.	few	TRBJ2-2	CASQQGSGELFF	TGTGCCAGTCAACAGGGTTCCGGGGAGCTGTTTTTT
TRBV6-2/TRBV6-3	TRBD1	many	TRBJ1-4	CASRWTGNEKLFF	TGTGCCAGCAGGTGGACAGGGAATGAAAAACTGTTTTTT
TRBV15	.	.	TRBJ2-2	CATSRDRVETGELFF	TGTGCCACCAGCAGAGATCGGGTGGAGACCGGGGAGCTGTTTTTT
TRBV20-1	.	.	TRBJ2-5	CSAREALLETQYF	TGCAGTGCTAGAGAGGCGCTACTGGAGACCCAGTACTTC
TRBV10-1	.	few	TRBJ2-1	CASSDHLGSEQFF	TGCGCCAGCAGTGACCACTTGGGGTCTGAGCAGTTCTTC
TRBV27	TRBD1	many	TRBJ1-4	CASRQGASEKLFF	TGTGCCAGCCGACAGGGGGCCTCCGAAAAACTGTTTTTT
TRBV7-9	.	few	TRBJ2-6	CASSPQGEGANVLTF	TGTGCCAGCAGCCCACAGGGTGAGGGGGCCAACGTCCTGACTTTC
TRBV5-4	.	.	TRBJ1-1	CASSLRAGAGVTEAFF	TGTGCCAGCAGCCTACGGGCCGGGGCGGGAGTCACTGAAGCTTTCTTT
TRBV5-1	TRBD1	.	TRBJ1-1	CASSRDMTGILTEAFF	TGCGCCAGCAGCCGGGATATGACAGGGATATTAACTGAAGCTTTCTTT
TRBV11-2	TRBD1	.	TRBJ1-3	CASSPQGPYSGNTIYF	TGTGCCAGCAGTCCACAGGGGCCCTACTCTGGAAACACCATATATTTT
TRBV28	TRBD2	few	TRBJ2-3	CASLSGGEGDTQYF	TGTGCCAGCCTCAGCGGGGGGGAAGGAGATACGCAGTATTTT
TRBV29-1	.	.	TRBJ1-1	CSVRRLNTEAFF	TGCAGCGTACGTCGGTTGAACACTGAAGCTTTCTTT
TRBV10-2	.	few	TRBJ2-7	CASSESGEQYF	TGCGCCAGCAGTGAGTCGGGTGAGCAGTACTTC
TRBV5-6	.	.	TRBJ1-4	CASSLRGSREKLFF	TGTGCCAGCAGCTTGCGGGGGAGTCGGGAAAAACTGTTTTTT
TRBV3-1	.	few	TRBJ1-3	CASSPYTGRSGNTIYF	TGTGCCAGCAGCCCCTATACTGGACGGTCTGGAAACACCATATATTTT
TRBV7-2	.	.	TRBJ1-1	CASSPYGLSTQAFF	TGTGCCAGCAGTCCTTATGGCCTCTCAACTCAAGCTTTCTTT
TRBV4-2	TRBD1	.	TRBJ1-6	CASSGGQVTDNSPLHF	TGTGCCAGCAGCGGAGGACAGGTCACAGATAATTCACCCCTCCACTTT
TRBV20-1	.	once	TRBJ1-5	CSARVGGSRHF	TGCAGTGCTAGAGTGGGCGGGTCGCGGCATTTT
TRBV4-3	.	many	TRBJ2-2	CASSQGRGKGGGELFF	TGCGCCAGCAGCCAAGGGAGGGGCAAGGGCGGCGGGGAGCTGTTTTTT
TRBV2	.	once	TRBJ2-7	CASTGPGPYEQYF	TGTGCCAGCACTGGCCCGGGGCCCTACGAGCAGTACTTC
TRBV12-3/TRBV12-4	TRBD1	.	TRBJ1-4	CASGQGASSFWNEKLFF	TGTGCCAGTGGACAGGGGGCAAGTTCGTTTTGGAATGAAAAACTGTTTTTT
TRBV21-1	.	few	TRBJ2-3	CASSIGDTSTDTQYF	TGTGCCAGCAGCATAGGAGACACCAGCACAGATACGCAGTATTTT
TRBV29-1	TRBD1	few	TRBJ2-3	CSVDRGDTQYF	TGCAGCGTCGACAGGGGAGATACGCAGTATTTT